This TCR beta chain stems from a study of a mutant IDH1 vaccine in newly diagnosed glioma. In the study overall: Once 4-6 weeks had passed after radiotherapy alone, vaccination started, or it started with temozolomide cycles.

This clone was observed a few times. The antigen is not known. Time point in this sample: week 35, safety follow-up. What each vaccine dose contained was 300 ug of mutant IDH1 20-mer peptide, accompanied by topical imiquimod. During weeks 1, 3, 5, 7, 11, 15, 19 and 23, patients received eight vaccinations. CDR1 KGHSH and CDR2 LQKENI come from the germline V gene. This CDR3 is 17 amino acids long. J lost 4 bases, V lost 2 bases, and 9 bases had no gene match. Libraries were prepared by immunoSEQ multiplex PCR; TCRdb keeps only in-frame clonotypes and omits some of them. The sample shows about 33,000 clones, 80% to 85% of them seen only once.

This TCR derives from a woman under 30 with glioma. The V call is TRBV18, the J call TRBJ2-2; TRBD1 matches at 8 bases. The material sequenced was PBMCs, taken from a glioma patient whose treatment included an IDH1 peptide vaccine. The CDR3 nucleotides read TGTGCCAGCTCACCAATCATTCAGGGGGCCATCACCGGGGAGCTGTTTTTT. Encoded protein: CASSPIIQGAITGELFF.